The 17 T cell receptor beta chains presented below share a single source sample, sequenced in a study of blood T cells in healthy people across ages. The authors ran a second PCR of about 7 to 11 cycles using a sample-barcoded 5' primer and a J-beta primer mix. In TCRdb, the 5' RACE reads were re-called with MiXCR into one record per CDR3 protein. The repertoire has about 400,000 distinct CDR3 sequences, roughly half of them found once; the top ten carry under 60%. The sequenced sample consisted of blood. Receptors originate from a man in his 60s in good health.

This clonotype was recorded at least ten times. The chain carries TRBV20-1 and TRBJ1-2, with D hard to call. The CDR3 contains 11 residues. Germline-derived CDR1 and CDR2 are DFQATT and SNEGSKA (reference sequence). The CDR3 loop reads CSSDNHYGYTF. For the CDR3, the DNA is TGCAGCTCTGACAACCACTATGGCTACACCTTC.

This clonotype was picked up a small number of times. The chain uses TRBV20-1 and TRBJ1-2; D is perhaps TRBD1 (6 bases). This CDR3 has 13 amino acids. Germline V gene sequence: CDR1 DFQATT, CDR2 SNEGSKA (reference sequence). Trimming pared 0 bases from V and 4 bases from J, leaving 9 bases between. The CDR3 DNA follows: TGCAGTGCTAGAGAAGGGGGGACCTATGGCTACACCTTC. Translated, it gives CSAREGGTYGYTF.

The J gene is TRBJ2-1, the V gene TRBV29-1; possible D gene TRBD1, 6 bases. The CDR3 extends over 15 amino acids. Germline lookup yields CDR1 SQVTM and CDR2 ANQGSEA. The ends were cut back, 7 bases at V and 6 bases at J, with 22 bases in the middle. The CDR3 here is CSAEIHRDLVNEQFF. Here the CDR3 DNA reads TGCAGCGCAGAGATCCACAGGGATTTGGTCAATGAGCAGTTCTTC.

The genes are TRBV6-6 and TRBJ2-7, with 8 bases aligning to TRBD1. This CDR3 has 15 amino acids. The V gene end was trimmed by 0 bases and the J gene end by 5 bases; junction bases not matched to a gene: 6. Looked up from germline, CDR1 is MNHNY and CDR2 is SVGAGI (reference sequence). In DNA form, the CDR3 reads TGTGCCAGCAGTTACTCCGGGACAGGAATCCACGAGCAGTACTTC. Protein sequence: CASSYSGTGIHEQYF.

V and J are TRBV7-6 and TRBJ2-5; 7 bases match TRBD1. The DNA matches TRBJ2-7 better at its end, which makes the J call doubtful. Germline values: CDR1 SGHVS, CDR2 FNYEAQ. The length of the CDR3 is 15 residues. CDR3 residues: CASSPIQGPSYEQYF. CDR3 nucleotides: TGTGCCAGCAGCCCAATACAGGGGCCGTCCTACGAGCAGTACTTC.

Only a few counts were recorded for this clonotype. This chain joins TRBV18 and TRBJ1-1; perhaps TRBD1 as D (6 bases). The germline V gene encodes CDR1 KGHSH and CDR2 LQKENI. The V gene lost 1 base and the J gene lost 0 bases, with 6 bases spanning the gap. The CDR3 covers 14 residues. The CDR3 sequence is CASSPRQVNTEAFF. The CDR3 DNA sequence: TGTGCCAGCTCACCACGACAGGTGAACACTGAAGCTTTCTTT.

To note about this clonotype: The junction departs from the called germline gene at one end, perhaps through a read error. V gene TRBV9 combines with J gene TRBJ2-5; 10 bases align to TRBD1. The CDR3 spans 16 residues. Germline V gene sequence: CDR1 SGDLS, CDR2 YYNGEE. The CDR3 bases are TGTGCCAGCAGCGTAGGAGGAGGACAGGGGGGAGAGGCCCAGTACTTC. Amino acid sequence: CASSVGGGQGGEAQYF.

This clonotype was picked up a small number of times. This chain uses TRBV12-3 or TRBV12-4 with TRBJ2-3; a weak D match, TRBD2 (5 bases). V lost 3 bases and J lost 5, with 12 bases in between. The CDR3 runs to 14 residues. In DNA, the CDR3 is TGTGCCAGCAGTTTCGGGGTGGGCGGAGATACGCAGTATTTT. Translation gives CASSFGVGGDTQYF.

As for this clonotype: This may stem from a read error, because a much larger clone lies one nucleotide away. The V call is TRBV6-5, the J call TRBJ2-3, with D perhaps matching TRBD1 (5 bases). This CDR3 contains 16 residues. Germline loops: CDR1 MNHEY, CDR2 SVGAGI. CDR3 residues: CVSSYSRQGRTDTQYF. The CDR3 nucleotides are TGTGTCAGCAGTTACTCACGGCAGGGAAGAACGGATACGCAGTATTTT.

This clonotype occurred once. The gene calls are TRBV24-1 and TRBJ2-3; TRBD2 matches at 9 bases. This CDR3 contains 16 residues. CDR1 is KGHDR and CDR2 is SFDVKD in the germline V gene. J gave up 1 base and V 2 bases, and 3 bases lay outside the gene matches. CDR3 sequence (DNA): TGTGCCACCAGTGATTATAGCGGGGGACGCACAGATACGCAGTATTTT. Translating gives CATSDYSGGRTDTQYF.

This clonotype appeared a few times. The rearrangement joins TRBV6-6 to TRBJ1-2; TRBD1 aligns across 7 bases. The CDR3 has 11 amino acids. V shed 8 bases, J shed 10 bases, and the junction held 7 bases outside the gene matches. Germline V gene sequence: CDR1 MNHNY, CDR2 SVGAGI (reference sequence). This CDR3 reads CASGQEIDYTF. CDR3 coding DNA: TGTGCCAGCGGACAGGAGATAGACTACACCTTC.

This clonotype was detected only a few times. The chain has TRBV27 and TRBJ2-3; the D call may be TRBD1 or TRBD2 (5 bases each). Trimming shortened V by 6 bases and J by 2 bases, and 15 bases separated the two germline ends. Germline CDR1 reads MNHEY; CDR2 reads SMNVEV (reference sequence). CDR3 length: 15 amino acids. The CDR3 DNA reads TGTGCCAGCAGGGAAGGGGACGGAATCACAGATACGCAGTATTTT. This translates into CASREGDGITDTQYF.

The gene calls are TRBV29-1 and TRBJ1-4; tentative D call: TRBD1 (6 bases). With 6 bases removed from V and 8 bases from J, the gap between germline ends came to 16 bases. The CDR3 sequence is 13 residues long. Germline CDR1 and CDR2: SQVTM and ANQGSEA. CDR3 region: CSVETLTGEKLFF. Here the CDR3 DNA reads TGCAGCGTAGAAACTCTGACAGGCGAAAAACTGTTTTTT.

This clonotype was seen a handful of times. This chain joins TRBV5-1 and TRBJ1-3, with TRBD1 matching over 9 bases. Germline V gene data show CDR1 as SGHRS and CDR2 as YFSETQ. With 3 bases clipped from V and 0 bases from J, the junction kept 4 bases outside the gene matches. The length of the CDR3 is 16 residues. CDR3 nucleotide sequence: TGCGCCAGCAGCTCCCGGGACAGGGCCTCTGGAAACACCATATATTTT. Its translation: CASSSRDRASGNTIYF.

This clonotype was seen many times. This chain uses TRBV20-1 with TRBJ2-7; no clear D gene. CDR1 and CDR2 (germline): DFQATT, SNEGSKA (reference sequence). Between the trimmed V and J ends, which lost 0 bases and 10 bases, there was a span of 19 bases. This CDR3 is 14 amino acids long. For the CDR3, the DNA is TGCAGTGCTAGAGACGACGGCGACCTACGACGACAGTACTTC. This gives the protein CSARDDGDLRRQYF.

V usage is TRBV5-1 and J usage is TRBJ2-7; TRBD1 aligns across 9 bases. The CDR3 is 15 residues long. Germline trimming cut 6 bases from V and 3 bases from J; bases unmatched to any gene: 10. The germline V gene encodes CDR1 SGHRS and CDR2 YFSETQ. The CDR3 loop is CASTVNPTGGYEQYF. The CDR3 nucleotides read TGCGCCAGCACCGTAAACCCGACAGGGGGCTACGAGCAGTACTTC.

This chain uses TRBV20-1 with TRBJ2-3; 10 nucleotides line up with TRBD2. The CDR3 loop spans 14 amino acids. V trimming: 5 bases; J trimming: 8 bases; junction bases outside the gene matches: 10. CDR1 and CDR2 from the germline V gene are DFQATT and SNEGSKA (reference sequence). The CDR3 DNA is TGCAGTGCTGGGGAGGGGACTAGCGTTGGTACGCAGTATTTT. Translation gives CSAGEGTSVGTQYF.